The entry that follows covers one T cell receptor (beta chain) sequence. No antigen is known for it. Germline values: CDR1 MNHNY, CDR2 SVGAGI (reference sequence). V lost 6 bases, J lost 0 bases, and 4 bases stayed unmatched. The length of the CDR3 is 15 residues. TCRdb's table, derived via immunoSEQ multiplex PCR, lists solely in-frame clones and lacks some. The sample records about 6,600 clones, 57% being singletons. These data are taken from a study of STAT3 mutations in large granular lymphocyte leukemia. Findings of the study overall: In some patients, a small highly pathogenic clone possibly went undetected. Suggested: STAT3 mutation was not the ancestral event for these clonal expansions. Every T-LGLL patient had at least one immunodominant TCRbeta clonotype.

This TCR came from a boy aged 5-17 years with T-cell large granular lymphocyte leukemia. Some clones in this sample may be carry-over from other donors' samples. V usage is TRBV6-6 and J usage is TRBJ2-7; 11 nucleotides line up with TRBD1. The specimen sequenced was peripheral blood mononuclear cells. CDR3 residues: CASRNGQGASYEQYF. As DNA, the CDR3 is TGTGCCAGCAGAAACGGACAGGGGGCCTCCTACGAGCAGTACTTC.